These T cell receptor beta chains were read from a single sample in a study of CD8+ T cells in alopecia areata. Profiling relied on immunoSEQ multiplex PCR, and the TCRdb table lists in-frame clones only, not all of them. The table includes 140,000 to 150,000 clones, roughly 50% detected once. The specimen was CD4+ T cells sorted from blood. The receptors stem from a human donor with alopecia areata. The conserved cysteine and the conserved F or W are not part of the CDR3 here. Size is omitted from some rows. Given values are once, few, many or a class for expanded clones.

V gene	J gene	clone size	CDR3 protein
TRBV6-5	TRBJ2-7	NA	ASTRLAGIYEQY
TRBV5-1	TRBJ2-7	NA	ASSPGTVAYEQY
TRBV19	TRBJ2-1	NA	ASKTRAGF
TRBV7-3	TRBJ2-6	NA	ASSFFGANVLT
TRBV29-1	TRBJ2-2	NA	SVLTSGSLYTGELF
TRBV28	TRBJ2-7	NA	ASSLVADEQY
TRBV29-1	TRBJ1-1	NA	SVRTGIRTEAF
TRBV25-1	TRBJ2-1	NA	ASSRRTAYNEQF
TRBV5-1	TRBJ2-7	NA	ASRLAAEYEQY
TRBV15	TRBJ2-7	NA	ATSPLRPGQAPEQY
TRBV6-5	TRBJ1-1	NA	ASSYSTDIGTEAF
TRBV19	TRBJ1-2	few	ASSIDGNYGYT
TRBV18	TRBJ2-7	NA	ASSPILDNYEQY
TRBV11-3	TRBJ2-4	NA	ASSLLSKNIQY
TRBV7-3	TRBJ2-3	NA	ASSGSFTDTQY
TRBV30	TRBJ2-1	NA	AWSPASRYNEQF
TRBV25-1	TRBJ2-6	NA	ASSELDRVGANVLT
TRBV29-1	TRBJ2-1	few	SVDRRLADNEQF
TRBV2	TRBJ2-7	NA	ASLLTSGSSDEQY
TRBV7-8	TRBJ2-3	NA	ASSLGVGPGADTQY
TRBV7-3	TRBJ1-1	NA	ASSQRTGGTEAF
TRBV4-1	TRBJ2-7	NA	ASSQVRGTYEQY
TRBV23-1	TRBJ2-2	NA	ASSQSSQGFSEELF
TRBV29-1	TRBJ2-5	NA	SVGSSEETQY
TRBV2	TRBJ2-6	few	ASDSGANVLT
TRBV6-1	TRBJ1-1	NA	ASSALLNTEAF
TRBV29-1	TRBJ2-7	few	SVAQPSYEQY
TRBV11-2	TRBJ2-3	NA	ASSSGTSGRPDTQY
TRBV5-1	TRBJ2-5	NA	ASSLAPGSQETQY
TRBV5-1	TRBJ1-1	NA	ASSLGVGPPEAF
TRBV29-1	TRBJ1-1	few	SAWDNEAF
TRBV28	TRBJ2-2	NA	ASSFPSGRAIGELF
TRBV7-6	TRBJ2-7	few	ASSVTSGRGLEQY
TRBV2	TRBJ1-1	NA	ASWRNTEAF
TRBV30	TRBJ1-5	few	AWSGDSNQPQH
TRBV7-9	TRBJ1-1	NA	ASSSDRGKAF
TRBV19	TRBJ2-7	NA	ASTLSGDGNYEQY
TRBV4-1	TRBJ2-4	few	ASSQGTGEVAKNIQY
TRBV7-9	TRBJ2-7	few	ASSPPTILSYEQY
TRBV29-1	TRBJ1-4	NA	SAHGTENEKLF
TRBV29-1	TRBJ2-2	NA	SVDRGLNTGELF
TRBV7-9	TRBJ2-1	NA	ASEGGSVYNEQF
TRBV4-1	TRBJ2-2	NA	ASSYNLNRGRGTGELF
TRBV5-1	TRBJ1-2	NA	ASRASTGEFYGYT
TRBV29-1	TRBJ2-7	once	SVDSGTGYEQY
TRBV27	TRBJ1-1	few	ASSLVENTEAF
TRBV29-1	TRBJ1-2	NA	SVEGLTSGGYT
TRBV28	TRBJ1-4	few	ASSFGPKQF
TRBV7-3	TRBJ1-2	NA	ASSMTGGLYGYT
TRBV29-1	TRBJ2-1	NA	SVVTPGGRSYNEQF
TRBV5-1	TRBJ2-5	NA	ASADRGLIETQY
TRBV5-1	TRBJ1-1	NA	ASRQGTEAF